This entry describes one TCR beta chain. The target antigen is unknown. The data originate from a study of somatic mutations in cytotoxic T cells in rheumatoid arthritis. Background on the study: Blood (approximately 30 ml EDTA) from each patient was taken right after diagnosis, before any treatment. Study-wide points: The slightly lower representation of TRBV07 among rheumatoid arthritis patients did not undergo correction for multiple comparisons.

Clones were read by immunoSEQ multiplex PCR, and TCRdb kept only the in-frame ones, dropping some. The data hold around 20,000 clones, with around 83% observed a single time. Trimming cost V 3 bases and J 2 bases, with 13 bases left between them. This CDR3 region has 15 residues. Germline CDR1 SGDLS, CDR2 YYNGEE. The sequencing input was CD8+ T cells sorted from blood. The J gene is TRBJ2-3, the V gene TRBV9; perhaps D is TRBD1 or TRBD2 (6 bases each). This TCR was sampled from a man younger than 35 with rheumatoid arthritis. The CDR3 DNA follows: TGTGCCAGCAGCGCTGGAGGGGGGCCCACAGATACGCAGTATTTT. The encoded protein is CASSAGGGPTDTQYF.